The 4 T cell receptor beta chains presented below share a single source sample, sequenced in a study of blood T cells in healthy people across ages. For the second PCR, which ran for 7 to 11 cycles, a sample-barcoded 5' primer and a J-beta primer mix were used. TCRdb reanalysed the 5' RACE reads using MiXCR and keeps one entry per CDR3 protein. The sample contains hundreds of thousands of distinct CDR3 sequences, around 29% of which appear only once. Sample: blood. The source of these receptors is a woman in her seventies in good health.

This clonotype was seen ten or more times. The chain uses TRBV6-5 and TRBJ2-2; TRBD1 aligns across 9 bases. From germline, CDR1 is MNHEY and CDR2 SVGAGI. The CDR3 has 15 residues. V lost 6 bases to trimming and J lost 2 bases; unmatched junction nucleotides: 4. This CDR3 is CASRVTGGNTGELFF. CDR3 coding DNA: TGTGCCAGCAGAGTTACAGGGGGCAACACCGGGGAGCTGTTTTTT.

This sequence joins TRBV4-3 and TRBJ1-4; D gene uncertain. Trimming pared 0 bases from V and 5 bases from J, leaving 10 bases between. The CDR3 is 15 residues long. Germline CDR1 and CDR2: LGHNA and YSLEER. This CDR3 is CASSQDPQKNEKLFF. CDR3 sequence (DNA): TGCGCCAGCAGCCAAGATCCCCAGAAGAATGAAAAACTGTTTTTT.

The chain uses TRBV20-1 and TRBJ2-3, with 7 bases lining up with TRBD2. V lost 2 bases, J lost 5 bases, and 1 base stayed unmatched. The germline CDR1 and CDR2 sequences are DFQATT and SNEGSKA (reference sequence). This CDR3 spans 12 amino acids. CDR3 residues: CSARLAGDTQYF. The CDR3 nucleotides read TGCAGTGCTAGATTAGCGGGAGATACGCAGTATTTT.

This clonotype was counted a few times. The chain has TRBV25-1 and TRBJ1-2; D may be TRBD1 (6 bases). This CDR3 has 14 residues. CDR1 and CDR2 (germline): MGHDK, SYGVNS. V gave up 1 base and J gave up 7 bases, with 13 bases separating them. In nucleotides, the CDR3 is TGTGCCAGCAGTGAATTGGGGGCGTTGGGTGGCTACACCTTC. Translating gives CASSELGALGGYTF.